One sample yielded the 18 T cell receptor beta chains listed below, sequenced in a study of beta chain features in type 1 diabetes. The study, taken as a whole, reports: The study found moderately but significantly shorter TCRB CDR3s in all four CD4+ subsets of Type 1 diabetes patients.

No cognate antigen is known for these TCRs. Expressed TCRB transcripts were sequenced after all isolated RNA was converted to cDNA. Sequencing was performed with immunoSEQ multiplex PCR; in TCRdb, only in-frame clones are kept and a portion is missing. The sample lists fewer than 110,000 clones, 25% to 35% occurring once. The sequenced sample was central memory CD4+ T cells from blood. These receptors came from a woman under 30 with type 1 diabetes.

CDR3 nucleotide sequence: TGCAGCGTTGACCTGATTACAGGGAACACTGAAGCTTTCTTT. Protein: CSVDLITGNTEAFF. The J gene is TRBJ1-1, the V gene TRBV29-1; tentative D call: TRBD1 (5 bases). Germline V lookup: CDR1 SQVTM, CDR2 ANQGSEA. The length of the CDR3 is 14 residues. Trimming cost V 3 bases and J 1 base, with 12 bases left between them.

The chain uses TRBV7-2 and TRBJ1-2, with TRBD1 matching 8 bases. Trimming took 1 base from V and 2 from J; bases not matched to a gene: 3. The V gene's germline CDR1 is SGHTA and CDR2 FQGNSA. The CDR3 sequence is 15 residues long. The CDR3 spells CASSLGQGLNYGYTF. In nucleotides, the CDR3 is TGTGCCAGCAGCTTAGGACAGGGGCTAAACTATGGCTACACCTTC.

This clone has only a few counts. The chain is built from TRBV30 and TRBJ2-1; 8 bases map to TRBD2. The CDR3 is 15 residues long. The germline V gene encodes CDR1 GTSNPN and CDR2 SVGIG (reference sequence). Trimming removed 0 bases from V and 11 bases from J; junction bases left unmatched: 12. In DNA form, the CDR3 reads TGTGCCTGGAGTGTATCTTGGACTAGCTCGGGCCAGCAGTTCTTC. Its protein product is CAWSVSWTSSGQQFF.

The CDR3 is CASSLKAGVTDTQYF. In DNA, the CDR3 is TGTGCCAGCAGTTTAAAGGCGGGGGTCACAGATACGCAGTATTTT. V usage is TRBV27 and J usage is TRBJ2-3, with TRBD2 matching over 7 bases. The germline gives CDR1 MNHEY, CDR2 SMNVEV (reference sequence). The length of the CDR3 is 15 residues. V shed 2 bases and J 2 bases; nucleotides not matched to a gene: 4.

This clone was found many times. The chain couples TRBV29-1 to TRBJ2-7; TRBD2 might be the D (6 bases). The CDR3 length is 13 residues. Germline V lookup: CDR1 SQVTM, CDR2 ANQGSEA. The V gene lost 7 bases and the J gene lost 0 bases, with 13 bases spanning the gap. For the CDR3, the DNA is TGCAGCGGTGGAGGGAGAAGCTCCTACGAGCAGTACTTC. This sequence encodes CSGGGRSSYEQYF.

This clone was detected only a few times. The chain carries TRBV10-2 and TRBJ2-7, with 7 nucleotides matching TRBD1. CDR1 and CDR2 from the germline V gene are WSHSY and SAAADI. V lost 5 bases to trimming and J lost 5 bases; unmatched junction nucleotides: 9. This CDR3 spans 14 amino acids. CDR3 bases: TGCGCCAGCAGTTACAGGGGCTTGGGTAACGAGCAGTACTTC. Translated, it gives CASSYRGLGNEQYF.

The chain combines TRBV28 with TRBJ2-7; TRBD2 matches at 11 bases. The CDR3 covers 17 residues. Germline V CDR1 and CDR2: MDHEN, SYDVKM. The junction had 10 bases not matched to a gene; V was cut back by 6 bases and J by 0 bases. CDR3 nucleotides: TGTGCCAGCAGACCTACTAGCGGGAGTCCCAGCTCCTACGAGCAGTACTTC. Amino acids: CASRPTSGSPSSYEQYF.

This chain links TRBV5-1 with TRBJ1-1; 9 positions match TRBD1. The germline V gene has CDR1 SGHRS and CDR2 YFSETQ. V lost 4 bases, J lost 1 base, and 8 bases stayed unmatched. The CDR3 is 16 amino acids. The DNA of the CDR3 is TGCGCCAGCAGCGGACAGGGGAGGGGGGCGAACACTGAAGCTTTCTTT. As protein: CASSGQGRGANTEAFF. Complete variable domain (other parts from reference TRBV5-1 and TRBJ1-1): KAGVTQTPRYLIKTRGQQVTLSCSPISGHRSVSWYQQTPGQGLQFLFEYFSETQRNKGNFPGRFSGRQFSNSRSEMNVSTLELGDSALYLCASSGQGRGANTEAFFGQGTRLTVV.

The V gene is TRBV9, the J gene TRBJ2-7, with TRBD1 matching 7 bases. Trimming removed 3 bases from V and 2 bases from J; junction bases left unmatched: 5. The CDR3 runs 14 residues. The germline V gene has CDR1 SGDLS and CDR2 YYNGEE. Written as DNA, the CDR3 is TGTGCCAGCAGCGCTGGGGACAGACCCTACGAGCAGTACTTC. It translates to CASSAGDRPYEQYF.

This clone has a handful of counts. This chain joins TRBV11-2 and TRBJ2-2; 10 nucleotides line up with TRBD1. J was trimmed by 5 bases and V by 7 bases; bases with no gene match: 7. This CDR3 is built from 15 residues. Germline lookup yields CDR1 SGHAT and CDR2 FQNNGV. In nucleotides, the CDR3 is TGTGCCAGCAAGATCCGGGACAGGGGAACCGGGGAGCTGTTTTTT. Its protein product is CASKIRDRGTGELFF.

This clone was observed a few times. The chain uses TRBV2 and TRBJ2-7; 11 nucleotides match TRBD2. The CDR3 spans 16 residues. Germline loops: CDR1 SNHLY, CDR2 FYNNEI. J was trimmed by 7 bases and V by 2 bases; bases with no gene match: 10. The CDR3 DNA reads TGTGCCAGCAGTGAATTGGGGCTAGCGGGAGGAAAAGAGCAGTACGTC. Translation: CASSELGLAGGKEQYV.

The CDR3 nucleotides are TGTGCCAGCAGTCGGGGACAGGACTCCTATGGCTACACCTTC. Amino acid sequence: CASSRGQDSYGYTF. The J gene is TRBJ1-2, the V gene TRBV2; 8 bases match TRBD1. Germline CDR1 and CDR2: SNHLY and FYNNEI. This CDR3 has 14 amino acids. The V gene end was trimmed by 5 bases and the J gene end by 4 bases; junction bases not matched to a gene: 6. Complete variable domain (other parts from reference TRBV2 and TRBJ1-2): EPEVTQTPSHQVTQMGQEVILRCVPISNHLYFYWYRQILGQKVEFLVSFYNNEISEKSEIFDDQFSVERPDGSNFTLKIRSTKLEDSAMYFCASSRGQDSYGYTFGSGTRLTVV.

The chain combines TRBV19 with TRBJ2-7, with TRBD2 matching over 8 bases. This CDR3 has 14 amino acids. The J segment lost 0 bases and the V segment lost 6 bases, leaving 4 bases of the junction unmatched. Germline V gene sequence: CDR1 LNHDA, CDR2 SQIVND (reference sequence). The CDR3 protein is CASRQSGSSYEQYF. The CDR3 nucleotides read TGTGCCAGTAGACAGAGCGGGAGCTCCTACGAGCAGTACTTC.

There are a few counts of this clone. The CDR3: CASRRTVNTGELFF. CDR3 coding DNA: TGCGCCAGCAGAAGGACAGTGAACACCGGGGAGCTGTTTTTT. The rearrangement uses TRBV5-1 and TRBJ2-2; maybe TRBD1 (6 bases). Trimming cost V 5 bases and J 1 base, with 9 bases left between them. The CDR3 length is 14 residues. In germline, CDR1 is SGHRS, CDR2 YFSETQ.

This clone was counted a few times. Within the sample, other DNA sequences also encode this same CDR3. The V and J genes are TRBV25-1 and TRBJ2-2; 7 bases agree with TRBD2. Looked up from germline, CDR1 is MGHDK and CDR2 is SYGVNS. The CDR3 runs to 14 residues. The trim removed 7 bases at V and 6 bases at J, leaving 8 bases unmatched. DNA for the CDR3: TGTGCCAGCACCCGGGACTACCCGCCCGGGGAGCTGTTTTTT. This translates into CASTRDYPPGELFF.

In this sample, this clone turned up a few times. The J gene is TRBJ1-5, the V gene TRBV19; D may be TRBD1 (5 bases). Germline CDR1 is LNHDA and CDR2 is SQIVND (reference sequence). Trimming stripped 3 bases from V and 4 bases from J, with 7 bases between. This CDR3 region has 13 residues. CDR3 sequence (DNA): TGTGCCAGTAGTATCAGGGTTAATCAGCCCCAGCATTTT. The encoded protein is CASSIRVNQPQHF.

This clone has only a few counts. DNA of the CDR3: TGTGCCAGCAGCCTAACCGGGACTAATGCTTACGAGCAGTACTTC. It specifies CASSLTGTNAYEQYF. This chain connects TRBV6-1 to TRBJ2-7, with 7 bases lining up with TRBD2. The junction had 12 bases not matched to a gene; V was cut back by 6 bases and J by 4 bases. The CDR3 extends over 15 amino acids. CDR1 and CDR2 from the germline V gene are MNHNS and SASEGT.

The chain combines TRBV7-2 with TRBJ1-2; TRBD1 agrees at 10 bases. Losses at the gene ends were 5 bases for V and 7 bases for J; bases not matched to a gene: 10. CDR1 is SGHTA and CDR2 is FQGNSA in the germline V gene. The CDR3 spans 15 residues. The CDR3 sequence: CASSLQGQGVGGYTF. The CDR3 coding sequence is TGTGCCAGCAGCCTTCAAGGACAGGGGGTGGGTGGCTACACCTTC. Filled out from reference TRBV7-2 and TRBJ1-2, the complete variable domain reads GAGVSQSPSNKVTEKGKDVELRCDPISGHTALYWYRQSLGQGLEFLIYFQGNSAPDKSGLPSDRFSAERTGGSVSTLTIQRTQQEDSAVYLCASSLQGQGVGGYTFGSGTRLTVV.